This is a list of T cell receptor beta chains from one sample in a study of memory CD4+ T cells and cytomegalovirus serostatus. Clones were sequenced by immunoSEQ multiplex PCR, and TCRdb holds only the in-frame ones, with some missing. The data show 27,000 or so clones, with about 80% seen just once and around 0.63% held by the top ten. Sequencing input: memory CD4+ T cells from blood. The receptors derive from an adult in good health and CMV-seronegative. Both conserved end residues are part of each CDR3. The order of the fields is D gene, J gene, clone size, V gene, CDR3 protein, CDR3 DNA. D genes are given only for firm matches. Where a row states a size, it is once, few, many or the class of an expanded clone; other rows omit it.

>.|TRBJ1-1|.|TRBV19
CASSARDQSNTEAFF
TGTGCCAGTAGTGCTAGGGACCAATCAAACACTGAAGCTTTCTTT
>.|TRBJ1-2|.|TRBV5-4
CASSLATGTWGYGYTF
TGTGCCAGCAGCTTGGCTACAGGCACCTGGGGTTATGGCTACACCTTC
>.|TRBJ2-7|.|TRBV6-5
CASSYSTDSYEQYF
TGTGCCAGCAGTTACTCGACAGATTCCTACGAGCAGTACTTC
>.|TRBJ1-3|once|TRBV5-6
CASSPAGGSSGNTIYF
TGTGCCAGCAGCCCCGCGGGCGGGAGCTCTGGAAACACCATATATTTT
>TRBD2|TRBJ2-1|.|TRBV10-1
CASSPAAGGVQGEQFF
TGCGCCAGCAGTCCCGCTGCCGGGGGGGTTCAGGGTGAGCAGTTCTTC
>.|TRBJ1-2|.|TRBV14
CASSQVRKGRGGYTF
TGTGCCAGCAGCCAAGTCCGGAAGGGCAGGGGCGGCTACACCTTC
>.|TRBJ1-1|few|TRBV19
CASSQQGGGTEAFF
TGTGCCAGTAGCCAACAGGGAGGCGGCACTGAAGCTTTCTTT
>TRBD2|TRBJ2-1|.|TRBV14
CASSQVGGVTGEQFF
TGTGCCAGCAGCCAAGTTGGGGGGGTTACCGGTGAGCAGTTCTTC
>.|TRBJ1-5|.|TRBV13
CASSLARVWDQPQHF
TGTGCCAGCAGCTTAGCCAGGGTATGGGATCAGCCCCAGCATTTT
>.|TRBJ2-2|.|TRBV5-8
CASSPAGTNTGELFF
TGTGCCAGCAGCCCTGCGGGGACGAACACCGGGGAGCTGTTTTTT
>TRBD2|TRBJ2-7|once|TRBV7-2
CASTTSVSSYEQYF
TGTGCCAGCACCACTAGCGTTTCCTCCTACGAGCAGTACTTC
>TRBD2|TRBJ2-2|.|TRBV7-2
CASSLVYSGGAGTGELFF
TGTGCCAGCAGCTTAGTGTATAGCGGGGGGGCCGGCACCGGGGAGCTGTTTTTT
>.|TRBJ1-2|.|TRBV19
CASSPSPQTGTGYTF
TGTGCCAGTAGTCCATCACCCCAAACAGGGACCGGCTACACCTTC
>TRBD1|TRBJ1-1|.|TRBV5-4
CASRGQYTEAFF
TGTGCCAGCAGGGGACAGTACACTGAAGCTTTCTTT
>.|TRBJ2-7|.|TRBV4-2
CASSQAAGADYEQYF
TGTGCCAGCAGCCAAGCGGCGGGGGCGGACTACGAGCAGTACTTC
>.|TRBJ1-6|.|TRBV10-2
CASSAGGAYNSPLHF
TGCGCCAGCAGTGCGGGGGGTGCTTATAATTCACCCCTCCACTTT